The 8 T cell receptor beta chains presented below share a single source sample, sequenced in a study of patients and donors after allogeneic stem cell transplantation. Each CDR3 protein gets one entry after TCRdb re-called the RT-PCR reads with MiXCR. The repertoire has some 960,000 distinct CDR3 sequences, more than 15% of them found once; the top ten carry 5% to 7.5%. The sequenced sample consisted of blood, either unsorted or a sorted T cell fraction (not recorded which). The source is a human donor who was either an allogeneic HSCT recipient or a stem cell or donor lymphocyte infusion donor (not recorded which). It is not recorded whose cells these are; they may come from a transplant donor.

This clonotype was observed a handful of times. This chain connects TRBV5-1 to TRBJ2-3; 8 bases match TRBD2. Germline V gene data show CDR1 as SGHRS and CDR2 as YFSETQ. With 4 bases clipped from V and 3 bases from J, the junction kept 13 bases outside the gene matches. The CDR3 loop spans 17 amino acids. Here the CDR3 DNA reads TGCGCCAGCAGCCCCCCTCCGCCCGGGGGGGCGACAGATACGCAGTATTTT. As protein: CASSPPPPGGATDTQYF.

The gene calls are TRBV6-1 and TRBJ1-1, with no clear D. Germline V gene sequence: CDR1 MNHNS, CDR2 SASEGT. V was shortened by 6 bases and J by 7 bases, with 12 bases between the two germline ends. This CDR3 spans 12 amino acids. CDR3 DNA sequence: TGTGCCAGCAGCGACGGGAGACTTGAAGCTTTCTTT. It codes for CASSDGRLEAFF.

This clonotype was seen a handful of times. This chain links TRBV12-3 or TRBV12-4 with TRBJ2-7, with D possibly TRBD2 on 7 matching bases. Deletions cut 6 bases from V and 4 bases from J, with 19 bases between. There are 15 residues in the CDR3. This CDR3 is CASSVRAGAIYEQYF. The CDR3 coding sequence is TGTGCCAGCAGCGTCCGGGCGGGGGCAATATACGAGCAGTACTTC.

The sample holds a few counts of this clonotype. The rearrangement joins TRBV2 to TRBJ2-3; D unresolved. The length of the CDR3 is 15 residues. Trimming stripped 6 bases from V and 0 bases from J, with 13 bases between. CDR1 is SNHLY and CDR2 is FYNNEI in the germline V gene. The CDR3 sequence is CASSSLVSSTDTQYF. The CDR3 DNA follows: TGTGCCAGCAGCTCACTGGTTAGTAGCACAGATACGCAGTATTTT.

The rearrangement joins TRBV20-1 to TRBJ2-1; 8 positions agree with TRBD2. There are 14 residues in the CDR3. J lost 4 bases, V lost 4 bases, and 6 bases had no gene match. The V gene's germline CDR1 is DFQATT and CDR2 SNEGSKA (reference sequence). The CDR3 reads CSAISGKPYNEQFF. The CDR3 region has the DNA TGCAGTGCTATTAGCGGGAAGCCTTACAATGAGCAGTTCTTC.

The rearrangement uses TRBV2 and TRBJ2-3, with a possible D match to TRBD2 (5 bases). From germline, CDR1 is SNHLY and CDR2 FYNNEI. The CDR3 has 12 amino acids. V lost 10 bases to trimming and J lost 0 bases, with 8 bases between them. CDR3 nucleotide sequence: TGTGCCACCCGGACTAGCACAGATACGCAGTATTTT. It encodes CATRTSTDTQYF.

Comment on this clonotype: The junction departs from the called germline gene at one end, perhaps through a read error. The CDR3 sequence is CACSPGTGENTEAFF. The CDR3 DNA sequence: TGTGCCTGCAGTCCGGGGACAGGGGAGAACACTGAAGCTTTCTTT. The chain couples TRBV12-3 or TRBV12-4 to TRBJ1-1; 10 nucleotides match TRBD1. CDR3 size: 15 residues.

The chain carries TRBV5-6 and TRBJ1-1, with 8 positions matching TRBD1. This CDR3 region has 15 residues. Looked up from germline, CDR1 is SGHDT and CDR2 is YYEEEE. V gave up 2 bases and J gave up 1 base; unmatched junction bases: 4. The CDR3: CASSFEDRANTEAFF. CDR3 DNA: TGTGCCAGCAGCTTCGAGGACAGGGCGAACACTGAAGCTTTCTTT.